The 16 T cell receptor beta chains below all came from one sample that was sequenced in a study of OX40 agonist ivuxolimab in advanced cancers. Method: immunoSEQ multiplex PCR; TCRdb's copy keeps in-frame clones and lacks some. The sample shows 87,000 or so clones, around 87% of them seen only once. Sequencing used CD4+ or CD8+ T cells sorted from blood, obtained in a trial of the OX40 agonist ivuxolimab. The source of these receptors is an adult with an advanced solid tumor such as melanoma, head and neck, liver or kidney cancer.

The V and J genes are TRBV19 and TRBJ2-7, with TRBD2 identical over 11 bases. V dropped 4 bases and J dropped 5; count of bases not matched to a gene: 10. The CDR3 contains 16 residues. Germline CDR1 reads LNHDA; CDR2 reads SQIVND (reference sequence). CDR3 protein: CASSTPGLAAKDEQYF. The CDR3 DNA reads TGTGCCAGTAGTACGCCGGGACTAGCGGCAAAAGACGAGCAGTACTTC.

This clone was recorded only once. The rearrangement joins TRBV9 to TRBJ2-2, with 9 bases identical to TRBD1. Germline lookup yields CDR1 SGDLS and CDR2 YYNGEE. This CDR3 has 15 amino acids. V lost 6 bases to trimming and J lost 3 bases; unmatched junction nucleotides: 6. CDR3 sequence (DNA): TGTGCCAGCACCGGACAGGGGATTGACACCGGGGAGCTGTTTTTT. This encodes CASTGQGIDTGELFF.

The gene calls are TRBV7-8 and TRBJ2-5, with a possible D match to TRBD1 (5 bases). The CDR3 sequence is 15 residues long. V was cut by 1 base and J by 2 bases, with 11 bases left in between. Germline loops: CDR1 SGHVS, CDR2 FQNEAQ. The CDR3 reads CASSLGVQEQETQYF. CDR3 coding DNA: TGTGCCAGCAGCTTAGGGGTACAGGAGCAAGAGACCCAGTACTTC.

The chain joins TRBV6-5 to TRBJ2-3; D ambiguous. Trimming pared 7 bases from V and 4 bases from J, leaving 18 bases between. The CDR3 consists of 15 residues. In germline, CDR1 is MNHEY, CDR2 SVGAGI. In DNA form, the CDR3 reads TGTGCCAGCACCCCGACATCCGGCCCGCCAGATACGCAGTATTTT. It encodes CASTPTSGPPDTQYF.

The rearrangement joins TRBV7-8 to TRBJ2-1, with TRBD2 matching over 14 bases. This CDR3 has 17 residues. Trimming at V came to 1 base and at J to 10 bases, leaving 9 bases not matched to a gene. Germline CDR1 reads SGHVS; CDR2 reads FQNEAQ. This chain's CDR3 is CASSLGWTSGGKGEQFF. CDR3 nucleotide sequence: TGTGCCAGCAGCTTAGGGTGGACTAGCGGGGGGAAGGGGGAGCAGTTCTTC. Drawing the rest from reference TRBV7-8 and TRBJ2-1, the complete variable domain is GAGVSQSPRYKVAKRGQDVALRCDPISGHVSLFWYQQALGQGPEFLTYFQNEAQLDKSGLPSDRFFAERPEGSVSTLKIQRTQQEDSAVYLCASSLGWTSGGKGEQFFGPGTRLTVL.

In DNA, the CDR3 is TGCGCCAGCAGCCTGACAGGAATGAACACTGAAGCTTTCTTT. This gives the protein CASSLTGMNTEAFF. The genes are TRBV5-1 and TRBJ1-1, with TRBD1 as a possible D gene (6 bases). There are 14 residues in the CDR3. V lost 4 bases, J lost 0 bases, and 10 bases lay in between. Germline CDR1 reads SGHRS; CDR2 reads YFSETQ.

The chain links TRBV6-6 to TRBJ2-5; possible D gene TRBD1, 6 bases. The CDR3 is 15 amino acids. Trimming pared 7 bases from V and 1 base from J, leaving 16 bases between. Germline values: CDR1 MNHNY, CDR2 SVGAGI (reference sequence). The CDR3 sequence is CASIDSGEGQETQYF. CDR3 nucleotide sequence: TGTGCCAGCATCGACTCAGGGGAAGGCCAAGAGACCCAGTACTTC.

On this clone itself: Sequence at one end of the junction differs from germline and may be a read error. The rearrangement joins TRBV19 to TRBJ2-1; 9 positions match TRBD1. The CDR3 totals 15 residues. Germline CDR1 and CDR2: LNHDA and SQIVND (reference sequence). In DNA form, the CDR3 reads TGTGCCAGTAGTCTAGAGGACAGGGGCTACAATGAGCAGTTCTTC. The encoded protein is CASSLEDRGYNEQFF.

DNA of the CDR3: TGTGCCAGCAGTTTATCGCCGCTGCGCTATGGCTACACCTTC. Its protein is CASSLSPLRYGYTF. The rearrangement links TRBV27 to TRBJ1-2; unclear D gene. Trimming left V 0 bases short and J 4 bases short, with 9 bases between. CDR1 and CDR2 (germline): MNHEY, SMNVEV (reference sequence). The CDR3 is made up of 14 amino acids.

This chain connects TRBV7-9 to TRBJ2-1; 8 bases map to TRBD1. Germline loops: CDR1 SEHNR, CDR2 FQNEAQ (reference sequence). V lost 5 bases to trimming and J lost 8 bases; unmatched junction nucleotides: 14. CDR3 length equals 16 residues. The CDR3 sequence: CASSPSRGQEWDEQFF. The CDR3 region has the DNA TGTGCCAGCAGCCCCTCCCGGGGACAGGAGTGGGATGAGCAGTTCTTC.

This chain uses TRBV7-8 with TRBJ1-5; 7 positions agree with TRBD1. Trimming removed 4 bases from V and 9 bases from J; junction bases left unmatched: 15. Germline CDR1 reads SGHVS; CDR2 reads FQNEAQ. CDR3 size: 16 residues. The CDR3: CASSSGVEGADRPQHF. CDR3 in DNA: TGTGCCAGCAGCTCCGGGGTGGAGGGGGCGGATCGGCCCCAGCATTTT. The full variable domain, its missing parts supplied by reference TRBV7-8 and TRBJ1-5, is GAGVSQSPRYKVAKRGQDVALRCDPISGHVSLFWYQQALGQGPEFLTYFQNEAQLDKSGLPSDRFFAERPEGSVSTLKIQRTQQEDSAVYLCASSSGVEGADRPQHFGDGTRLSIL.

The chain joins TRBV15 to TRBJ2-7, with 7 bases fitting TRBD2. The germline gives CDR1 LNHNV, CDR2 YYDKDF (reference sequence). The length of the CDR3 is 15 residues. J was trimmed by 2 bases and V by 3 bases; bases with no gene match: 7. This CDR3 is CATSSGRGTTYEQYF. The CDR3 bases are TGTGCCACCAGCAGTGGGCGGGGGACGACCTACGAGCAGTACTTC.

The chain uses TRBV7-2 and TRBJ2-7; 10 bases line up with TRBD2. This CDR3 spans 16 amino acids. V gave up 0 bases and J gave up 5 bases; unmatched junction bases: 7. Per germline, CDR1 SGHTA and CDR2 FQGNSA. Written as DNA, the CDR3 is TGTGCCAGCAGCTTAGCGTCTAGCGGGAGAAGTCACGAGCAGTACTTC. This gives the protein CASSLASSGRSHEQYF.

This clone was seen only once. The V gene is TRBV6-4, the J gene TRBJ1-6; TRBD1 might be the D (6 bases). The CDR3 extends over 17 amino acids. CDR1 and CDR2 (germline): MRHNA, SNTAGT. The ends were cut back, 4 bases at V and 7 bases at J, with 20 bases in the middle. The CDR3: CASSGYMGGGNNSPLHF. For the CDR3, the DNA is TGTGCCAGCAGTGGGTATATGGGGGGCGGAAACAATTCACCCCTCCACTTT.

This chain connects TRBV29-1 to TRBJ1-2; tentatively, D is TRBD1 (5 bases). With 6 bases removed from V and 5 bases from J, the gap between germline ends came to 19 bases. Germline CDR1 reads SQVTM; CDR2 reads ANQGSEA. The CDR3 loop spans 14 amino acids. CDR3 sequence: CSVEGLGHGYGYTF. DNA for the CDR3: TGCAGCGTGGAGGGGCTAGGACACGGGTATGGCTACACCTTC.

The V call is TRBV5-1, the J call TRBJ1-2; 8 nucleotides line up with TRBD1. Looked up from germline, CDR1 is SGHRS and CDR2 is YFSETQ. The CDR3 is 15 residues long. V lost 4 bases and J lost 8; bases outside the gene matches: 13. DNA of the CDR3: TGCGCCAGCAGCATCCAGACAGGGGAGTTTGGAGGCTACACCTTC. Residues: CASSIQTGEFGGYTF.